These 27 T cell receptor beta chains originate from one sample sequenced in a study of T cell responses to AZD1222 COVID-19 vaccine. Here immunoSEQ multiplex PCR was the method, and the copy in TCRdb shows in-frame clones only, minus some. The table includes about 140,000 clones, about 92% detected once. The sample here was peripheral blood, taken on day 0 of MenACWY control vaccination. The receptors here all came from an adult in good health.

CDR3 amino acids: CASSPPGPYNEQFF. CDR3 nucleotides: TGTGCCAGCAGTCCCCCGGGTCCCTACAATGAGCAGTTCTTC. V is TRBV28 and J is TRBJ2-1; no reliable D call. Germline values: CDR1 MDHEN, CDR2 SYDVKM. The length of the CDR3 is 14 residues. The V end lost 5 bases, the J end lost 2 bases, and 10 bases lay between the germline ends.

The chain employs TRBV27 and TRBJ1-1, with TRBD1 as a possible D gene (6 bases). Germline assignment: CDR1 MNHEY and CDR2 SMNVEV (reference sequence). The CDR3 runs to 12 residues. Trimming shortened V by 5 bases and J by 5 bases, and 9 bases separated the two germline ends. The CDR3 DNA reads TGTGCCAGCAGTAACAGGGTTACTGAAGCTTTCTTT. It specifies CASSNRVTEAFF.

This chain connects TRBV10-3 to TRBJ1-2, with D perhaps TRBD1 (6 bases). Trimming removed 6 bases at V and 2 bases at J, with 19 bases between. Germline CDR1 ENHRY, CDR2 SYGVKD. The CDR3 runs 16 residues. The CDR3 DNA is TGTGCCATCAGAATCGAAGGGGGACCATTCAACTATGGCTACACCTTC. It is translated as CAIRIEGGPFNYGYTF.

The rearrangement links TRBV13 to TRBJ1-2; a weak D match, TRBD1 (5 bases). Germline loops: CDR1 PRHDT, CDR2 FYEKMQ (reference sequence). The CDR3 has 15 amino acids. V was trimmed by 3 bases and J by 3 bases, leaving 14 bases between them. CDR3 protein: CASSFTQGVDYGYTF. In nucleotides, the CDR3 is TGTGCCAGCAGCTTTACGCAGGGAGTCGACTATGGCTACACCTTC.

This clone has just one count. The rearrangement uses TRBV19 and TRBJ2-2, with D possibly being TRBD1 or TRBD2 (7 bases each). Germline V gene data show CDR1 as LNHDA and CDR2 as SQIVND (reference sequence). CDR3 length: 15 residues. V gave up 6 bases and J gave up 4 bases, with 15 bases separating them. The CDR3 here is CASRAGGESTGELFF. CDR3 sequence (DNA): TGTGCCAGTAGGGCAGGGGGGGAGAGCACCGGGGAGCTGTTTTTT. Supplemented by reference TRBV19 and TRBJ2-2, the full variable domain reads DGGITQSPKYLFRKEGQNVTLSCEQNLNHDAMYWYRQDPGQGLRLIYYSQIVNDFQKGDIAEGYSVSREKKESFPLTVTSAQKNPTAFYLCASRAGGESTGELFFGEGSRLTVL.

The chain employs TRBV28 and TRBJ1-4; TRBD1 matches 9 bases. Trimming at V came to 5 bases and at J to 8 bases, leaving 9 bases not matched to a gene. CDR1 is MDHEN and CDR2 is SYDVKM in the germline V gene. The CDR3 has 15 amino acids. The CDR3 bases are TGTGCCAGCAGTCCCTGGACAGGGGAGAGAGAAAAACTGTTTTTT. It specifies CASSPWTGEREKLFF. Full variable domain (missing parts from reference TRBV28 and TRBJ1-4): DVKVTQSSRYLVKRTGEKVFLECVQDMDHENMFWYRQDPGLGLRLIYFSYDVKMKEKGDIPEGYSVSREKKERFSLILESASTNQTSMYLCASSPWTGEREKLFFGSGTQLSVL.

The genes are TRBV2 and TRBJ2-7, with 12 bases fitting TRBD2. V lost 6 bases to trimming and J lost 0 bases; unmatched junction nucleotides: 3. The length of the CDR3 is 15 residues. Germline-derived CDR1 and CDR2 are SNHLY and FYNNEI. This CDR3 is CASRGLAGLSYEQYF. DNA of the CDR3: TGTGCCAGCAGGGGACTAGCGGGCCTCTCCTACGAGCAGTACTTC.

The chain carries TRBV5-1 and TRBJ1-4; 8 nucleotides match TRBD1. This CDR3 is 14 amino acids long. The germline gives CDR1 SGHRS, CDR2 YFSETQ. Trimming removed 4 bases from V and 7 bases from J; junction bases left unmatched: 6. CDR3 residues: CASSPGQGVEKLFF. Written as DNA, the CDR3 is TGCGCCAGCAGCCCCGGACAGGGCGTTGAAAAACTGTTTTTT.

The chain links TRBV3-1 (or the pseudogene TRBV3-2) to TRBJ1-2; D is possibly TRBD1 (6 bases). Germline assignment: CDR1 LGHDT and CDR2 YNNKEL (reference sequence). CDR3 length equals 12 residues. The V and J ends lost 5 bases and 8 bases respectively, with 12 bases between them. CDR3 sequence: CASSSTTGGYTF. The DNA of the CDR3 is TGTGCCAGCAGCTCCACGACAGGCGGCTACACCTTC.

Remarks on this clone: One end of the junction varies from germline; a read error may be responsible. V usage is TRBV12-3 or TRBV12-4 and J usage is TRBJ1-4; no firm D call. The CDR3 is made up of 12 amino acids. The CDR3 here is CASSLAAAPLLF. Written as DNA, the CDR3 is TGTGCCAGCAGTTTAGCGGCGGCTCCTCTCCTTTTT.

This chain links TRBV6-2 or TRBV6-3 with TRBJ2-7, with D perhaps matching TRBD1 (7 bases). Germline V gives CDR1 MNHEY, CDR2 SVGEGT. The CDR3 has 15 amino acids. Trimming took off 2 bases at V and 1 base at J, with 12 bases between the two ends. As DNA, the CDR3 is TGTGCCAGCAGTTACGGAGGGGGCCGGTCCTACGAGCAGTACTTC. It codes for CASSYGGGRSYEQYF.

This rearrangement joins TRBV5-1 to TRBJ1-6; D ambiguous. CDR3 length equals 14 residues. Germline V CDR1 and CDR2: SGHRS, YFSETQ. The V and J ends lost 0 bases and 10 bases respectively, with 11 bases between them. The chain's CDR3 is CASSLGSGHSPLHF. The CDR3 bases are TGCGCCAGCAGCTTGGGGTCAGGTCACTCACCCCTCCACTTT.

This sequence joins TRBV6-1 and TRBJ2-1, with TRBD2 matching 12 bases. Germline CDR1 MNHNS, CDR2 SASEGT. V was pared by 5 bases and J by 9 bases, with 8 bases of the junction left unmatched. This CDR3 contains 15 residues. CDR3 DNA: TGTGCCAGCAGTCCGCTAGCGGGAGGGCCGGGTGAGCAGTTCTTC. Translating it yields CASSPLAGGPGEQFF.

The genes are TRBV18 and TRBJ1-5; 7 bases map to TRBD1. CDR3 length: 16 residues. The V gene end was trimmed by 1 base and the J gene end by 4 bases; junction bases not matched to a gene: 7. Germline values: CDR1 KGHSH, CDR2 LQKENI. CDR3 coding DNA: TGTGCCAGCTCACCACAGGCAGGGGGTACGAATCAGCCCCAGCATTTT. This encodes CASSPQAGGTNQPQHF.

The rearrangement joins TRBV29-1 to TRBJ1-1, with unresolved D. The germline CDR1 and CDR2 sequences are SQVTM and ANQGSEA. V was shortened by 7 bases and J by 4 bases, with 16 bases between the two germline ends. CDR3 length equals 13 residues. The DNA of the CDR3 is TGCAGCGCTCATAGTGGGTGGACCACTGAAGCTTTCTTT. This sequence encodes CSAHSGWTTEAFF. Full variable domain (rest looked up from reference TRBV29-1 and TRBJ1-1): SAVISQKPSRDICQRGTSLTIQCQVDSQVTMMFWYRQQPGQSLTLIATANQGSEATYESGFVIDKFPISRPNLTFSTLTVSNMSPEDSSIYLCSAHSGWTTEAFFGQGTRLTVV.

To note about this clone: Other DNA sequences in the same sample also yield this CDR3. The chain recombines TRBV28 with TRBJ1-1; TRBD1 agrees at 8 bases. Germline assignment: CDR1 MDHEN and CDR2 SYDVKM. The V and J ends lost 2 bases and 1 base, in that order; junction bases with no gene match: 0. This CDR3 is built from 14 residues. CDR3 sequence (DNA): TGTGCCAGCAGTTTAGGACAGGGGAACACTGAAGCTTTCTTT. Protein: CASSLGQGNTEAFF.

The chain couples TRBV6-5 to TRBJ2-7; 13 positions agree with TRBD2. From germline, CDR1 is MNHEY and CDR2 SVGAGI. The CDR3 covers 14 residues. V lost 6 bases and J lost 3; bases outside the gene matches: 2. CDR3 DNA: TGTGCCAGCAGCGGACTAGCGGGAGTCTACGAGCAGTACTTC. This encodes CASSGLAGVYEQYF.

The rearrangement uses TRBV30 and TRBJ2-1, with 7 positions matching TRBD2. CDR3 size: 15 residues. V dropped 3 bases and J dropped 4; count of bases not matched to a gene: 9. Germline V gene data show CDR1 as GTSNPN and CDR2 as SVGIG (reference sequence). CDR3 region: CAWSLPTGGYNEQFF. The CDR3 coding sequence is TGTGCCTGGAGCCTTCCTACGGGGGGATACAATGAGCAGTTCTTC.

The gene calls are TRBV11-3 and TRBJ2-2; D call uncertain. Germline assignment: CDR1 SGHNT and CDR2 YENEEA. This CDR3 region has 19 residues. Trimming removed 1 base from V and 5 bases from J, with 23 bases in between. CDR3 nucleotides: TGTGCCAGCAGCTTAGGGACGGGCTTTCAACAAGAGAGGACCGGGGAGCTGTTTTTT. It is translated as CASSLGTGFQQERTGELFF.

The V gene is TRBV6-1, the J gene TRBJ1-5; D possibly corresponds to TRBD1 (5 bases). V shed 1 base and J shed 7 bases, with 14 bases lying between them. The CDR3 is made up of 15 amino acids. Germline lookup yields CDR1 MNHNS and CDR2 SASEGT. The CDR3 sequence: CASSEDRFRSQPQHF. The CDR3 coding sequence is TGTGCCAGCAGTGAAGACAGGTTTAGGAGCCAGCCCCAGCATTTT.

The chain has TRBV7-9 and TRBJ1-6; 7 nucleotides agree with TRBD1. The CDR3 covers 15 residues. CDR1 is SEHNR and CDR2 is FQNEAQ in the germline V gene (reference sequence). Trimming took 5 bases from V and 2 from J; bases not matched to a gene: 3. The CDR3 DNA reads TGTGCCAGCAGCGGGGGGACAGCCTATAATTCACCCCTCCACTTT. Its protein product is CASSGGTAYNSPLHF.

The chain is built from TRBV10-3 and TRBJ1-4; TRBD1 aligns across 7 bases. The CDR3 totals 13 residues. The germline gives CDR1 ENHRY, CDR2 SYGVKD. The V and J ends lost 10 bases and 3 bases, in that order; junction bases with no gene match: 5. This chain's CDR3 is CATSTGPNEKLFF. CDR3 sequence (DNA): TGTGCCACCTCGACAGGGCCTAATGAAAAACTGTTTTTT.

This chain links TRBV19 with TRBJ2-3; D is ambiguous. The V end lost 6 bases, the J end lost 4 bases, and 5 bases lay between the germline ends. The germline V gene has CDR1 LNHDA and CDR2 SQIVND (reference sequence). The CDR3 contains 11 residues. This CDR3 is CASSGSDTQYF. The CDR3 DNA sequence: TGTGCCAGTAGCGGGTCAGATACGCAGTATTTT.

The rearrangement uses TRBV4-3 and TRBJ1-1; weak D call: TRBD1 (5 bases). Germline V gives CDR1 LGHNA, CDR2 YSLEER. V was pared by 1 base and J by 0 bases, with 12 bases between. The CDR3 loop spans 16 amino acids. The CDR3 is CASSQALTVMNTEAFF. The DNA for the CDR3 is TGCGCCAGCAGCCAAGCTCTGACAGTCATGAACACTGAAGCTTTCTTT.

The J gene is TRBJ1-2, the V gene TRBV2; 9 nucleotides align to TRBD1. Per the germline V gene, CDR1 is SNHLY and CDR2 is FYNNEI. The CDR3 sequence is 14 residues long. The V and J ends lost 4 bases and 5 bases, in that order; junction bases with no gene match: 5. CDR3 coding DNA: TGTGCCAGCAGTGGGACAGGGGATAGGTATGGCTACACCTTC. The encoded protein is CASSGTGDRYGYTF.

Regarding this clone: In the same sample, other DNA sequences code for this CDR3. The rearrangement joins TRBV14 to TRBJ1-1; D unresolved. The CDR3 runs to 13 residues. Trimming shortened V by 0 bases and J by 2 bases, and 4 bases separated the two germline ends. Per germline, CDR1 SGHDN and CDR2 FVKESK. CDR3 sequence reads: CASSQDRNTEAFF. DNA of the CDR3: TGTGCCAGCAGCCAAGATCGTAACACTGAAGCTTTCTTT.

The J gene is TRBJ1-2, the V gene TRBV11-2; 9 positions agree with TRBD1. The CDR3 has 16 amino acids. With V trimmed by 4 bases and J by 7 bases, 13 bases remained unmatched. CDR1 and CDR2 (germline): SGHAT, FQNNGV. CDR3 in DNA: TGTGCCAGCAGCTCACTCTCCGGGACAGGGCTTTGTGGCTACACCTTC. It is translated as CASSSLSGTGLCGYTF.